A single sample is the source of the 29 T cell receptor beta chains below, sequenced in a study of blood T cell repertoires in COVID-19. Measured with immunoSEQ multiplex PCR; TCRdb has only the in-frame clones, and not every one. The sample yields more than 95,000 clones, over 75% seen once. The sequenced sample consisted of peripheral blood. The source of these receptors is a woman of 80 years or more with acute or convalescent COVID-19.

The chain employs TRBV7-9 and TRBJ1-1; 10 bases are shared with TRBD1. Germline-derived CDR1 and CDR2 are SEHNR and FQNEAQ (reference sequence). The CDR3 has 14 residues. With V trimmed by 5 bases and J by 6 bases, 6 bases remained unmatched. This CDR3 reads CASSQRQGAAEAFF. CDR3 sequence (DNA): TGTGCCAGCAGCCAACGACAGGGGGCCGCTGAAGCTTTCTTT.

The J gene is TRBJ2-7, the V gene TRBV6-6; a weak D match, TRBD2 (5 bases). Trimming pared 6 bases from V and 4 bases from J, leaving 13 bases between. The CDR3 spans 13 residues. Per the germline V gene, CDR1 is MNHNY and CDR2 is SVGAGI (reference sequence). CDR3 bases: TGTGCCAGCAGCCAACCCCTAGCTTACGAGCAGTACTTC. Residues: CASSQPLAYEQYF.

The chain carries TRBV7-2 and TRBJ2-1, with 7 nucleotides matching TRBD2. The CDR3 totals 14 residues. With 8 bases clipped from V and 4 bases from J, the junction kept 8 bases outside the gene matches. CDR1 is SGHTA, CDR2 FQGNSA, per germline. The CDR3 sequence is CASSTPSGYNEQFF. Here the CDR3 DNA reads TGTGCCAGCTCAACCCCTAGCGGATACAATGAGCAGTTCTTC.

This clone was seen more than once but under ten times. The chain recombines TRBV7-8 with TRBJ1-5; 8 bases fit TRBD1. The CDR3 is 16 amino acids. Per germline, CDR1 SGHVS and CDR2 FQNEAQ. J lost 4 bases, V lost 2 bases, and 7 bases had no gene match. The CDR3 loop reads CASSLRAGTGNQPQHF. CDR3 in DNA: TGTGCCAGCAGCTTAAGAGCCGGGACAGGAAATCAGCCCCAGCATTTT.

The sample holds one count of this clone. This sequence joins TRBV6-2 or TRBV6-3 and TRBJ2-2; 12 nucleotides line up with TRBD2. The V segment lost 2 bases and the J segment 3 bases; nucleotides outside the gene matches: 4. CDR1 MNHEY and CDR2 SVGEGT come from the germline V gene. The CDR3 covers 17 residues. CDR3 sequence reads: CASSYASGGADTGELFF. DNA for the CDR3: TGTGCCAGCAGTTACGCTAGCGGGGGGGCCGACACCGGGGAGCTGTTTTTT.

V usage is TRBV7-3 and J usage is TRBJ2-3, with no clear D. Trimming removed 2 bases from V and 1 base from J, with 4 bases in between. Germline values: CDR1 SGHTA, CDR2 FQGTGA. The CDR3 runs to 13 residues. The CDR3 protein is CASSLGRTDTQYF. The CDR3 DNA follows: TGTGCCAGCAGCTTAGGCCGCACAGATACGCAGTATTTT.

This clone was counted only a few times. This sequence joins TRBV5-1 and TRBJ1-1; a weak D match, TRBD1 (6 bases). V gave up 5 bases and J gave up 2 bases, with 16 bases separating them. The CDR3 covers 15 residues. The germline CDR1 and CDR2 sequences are SGHRS and YFSETQ. CDR3 sequence reads: CASSPGQQRNTEAFF. The CDR3 nucleotides are TGCGCCAGCAGTCCCGGACAGCAAAGAAACACTGAAGCTTTCTTT.

The genes are TRBV7-2 and TRBJ2-3, with 9 bases fitting TRBD2. Germline values: CDR1 SGHTA, CDR2 FQGNSA. The CDR3 is 15 residues long. V shed 5 bases, J shed 3 bases, and the junction held 6 bases outside the gene matches. DNA for the CDR3: TGTGCCAGCAGCCCGCTAGCGGGGCGGACAGATACGCAGTATTTT. This sequence encodes CASSPLAGRTDTQYF.

The chain uses TRBV6-2 or TRBV6-3 and TRBJ2-5, with 9 positions matching TRBD2. This CDR3 has 15 amino acids. The V segment lost 1 base and the J segment 3 bases; nucleotides outside the gene matches: 3. From germline, CDR1 is MNHEY and CDR2 SVGEGT. The CDR3 loop reads CASSYWSSGEETQYF. CDR3 in DNA: TGTGCCAGCAGTTACTGGTCTAGCGGGGAAGAGACCCAGTACTTC.

The CDR3 reads CASSPGGMLAGVDTQYF. The DNA of the CDR3 is TGTGCCAGCAGCCCCGGGGGTATGCTAGCGGGGGTAGATACGCAGTATTTT. This chain joins TRBV5-4 and TRBJ2-3; 10 bases map to TRBD2. V lost 4 bases, J lost 5 bases, and 13 bases stayed unmatched. CDR1 is SGHNT and CDR2 is YYREEE in the germline V gene (reference sequence). The CDR3 contains 17 residues.

V and J are TRBV5-1 and TRBJ1-6; D ambiguous. CDR3 length: 16 residues. V shed 0 bases and J shed 5 bases, with 12 bases lying between them. Germline V gene lookup returns CDR1 SGHRS and CDR2 YFSETQ. CDR3 bases: TGCGCCAGCAGCTTGGGTCCGGGGTCGAATAATTCACCCCTCCACTTT. Translated: CASSLGPGSNNSPLHF. The variable domain in full, with the rest retrieved from reference TRBV5-1 and TRBJ1-6, is KAGVTQTPRYLIKTRGQQVTLSCSPISGHRSVSWYQQTPGQGLQFLFEYFSETQRNKGNFPGRFSGRQFSNSRSEMNVSTLELGDSALYLCASSLGPGSNNSPLHFGNGTRLTVT.

This clone was picked up a small number of times. The V call is TRBV21-1, the J call TRBJ1-4; the D call in the table, TRBD1, was not verified against the DNA. TRBV21-1 is termed a pseudogene. CDR3 length: 21 amino acids. Here the CDR3 reads CASSKGLRGRGIKTTNEKLFF. The CDR3 nucleotides are TGTGCCAGCAGCAAAGGGTTGCGGGGCAGGGGGATTAAGACAACTAATGAAAAACTGTTTTTT.

This clone was detected only once. The CDR3 here is CASSPVQGNQPQHF. The CDR3 nucleotides read TGTGCCAGCTCACCAGTCCAGGGCAATCAGCCCCAGCATTTT. This rearrangement joins TRBV18 to TRBJ1-5; D is unresolved. V shed 2 bases and J shed 2 bases, with 7 bases lying between them. The CDR3 runs to 14 residues. From germline, CDR1 is KGHSH and CDR2 LQKENI.

This chain joins TRBV6-5 and TRBJ1-2; tentatively, D is TRBD1 (6 bases). CDR3 length equals 16 residues. Germline CDR1 is MNHEY and CDR2 is SVGAGI. The ends were cut back, 0 bases at V and 0 bases at J, with 11 bases in the middle. CDR3 in amino acids: CASSYSGTPTNYGYTF. The CDR3 DNA is TGTGCCAGCAGTTACTCCGGGACACCAACTAACTATGGCTACACCTTC.

This clone was seen just once. The CDR3 is CASSYRGVSGANVLTF. In DNA, the CDR3 is TGTGCCAGCAGTTATCGCGGGGTATCTGGGGCCAACGTCCTGACTTTC. The chain links TRBV6-5 to TRBJ2-6, with D possibly being TRBD2 (6 bases). Trimming took off 3 bases at V and 1 base at J, with 10 bases between the two ends. This CDR3 region has 16 residues. Germline V gene lookup returns CDR1 MNHEY and CDR2 SVGAGI.

V gene TRBV9 combines with J gene TRBJ2-5, with 9 bases lining up with TRBD2. The ends lost 3 bases at V and 5 bases at J; junction bases unmatched: 8. This CDR3 contains 15 residues. CDR1 and CDR2 from the germline V gene are SGDLS and YYNGEE. CDR3 protein: CASSASGTSSETQYF. The CDR3 nucleotides read TGTGCCAGCAGCGCCTCCGGGACTAGCAGTGAGACCCAGTACTTC. The whole variable domain, remainder taken from reference TRBV9 and TRBJ2-5, is DSGVTQTPKHLITATGQRVTLRCSPRSGDLSVYWYQQSLDQGLQFLIQYYNGEERAKGNILERFSAQQFPDLHSELNLSSLELGDSALYFCASSASGTSSETQYFGPGTRLLVL.

The chain links TRBV19 to TRBJ1-1; 8 bases fit TRBD1. Germline V gene data show CDR1 as LNHDA and CDR2 as SQIVND (reference sequence). The junction had 2 bases not matched to a gene; V was cut back by 4 bases and J by 4 bases. This CDR3 contains 13 residues. CDR3 sequence reads: CASSTTGGTEAFF. Here the CDR3 DNA reads TGTGCCAGTAGTACCACAGGGGGCACTGAAGCTTTCTTT.

The V gene is TRBV5-1, the J gene TRBJ2-5, with D hard to call. The CDR3 length is 16 residues. CDR1 SGHRS and CDR2 YFSETQ come from the germline V gene. The germline V and J ends were trimmed by 1 base and 2 bases, with 15 bases remaining between them. CDR3 bases: TGCGCCAGCAGCTTGATATCCCTCCCGGTTCAAGAGACCCAGTACTTC. Translating it yields CASSLISLPVQETQYF.

The rearrangement uses TRBV28 and TRBJ1-1, with unresolved D. The length of the CDR3 is 13 residues. Trimming stripped 6 bases from V and 5 bases from J, with 13 bases between. In germline, CDR1 is MDHEN, CDR2 SYDVKM. CDR3 nucleotide sequence: TGTGCCAGCAGCTGGACGGGGAGGACTGAAGCTTTCTTT. This codes for CASSWTGRTEAFF.

The CDR3 bases are TGCGCCAGCAGCCAAGACAGGGGCGGGTGGCAGCCCCAGCATTTT. Protein sequence: CASSQDRGGWQPQHF. V and J are TRBV4-1 and TRBJ1-5, with a weak D call TRBD1 (6 bases). The CDR3 sequence is 15 residues long. Germline loops: CDR1 MGHRA, CDR2 YSYEKL. V was trimmed by 0 bases and J by 7 bases, leaving 13 bases between them.

This rearrangement joins TRBV9 to TRBJ1-4; 8 nucleotides align to TRBD1. The CDR3 has 15 amino acids. CDR1 is SGDLS, CDR2 YYNGEE, per germline. Trimming removed 2 bases from V and 4 bases from J; junction bases left unmatched: 4. The chain's CDR3 is CASSVDRGHNEKLFF. The DNA for the CDR3 is TGTGCCAGCAGCGTCGACAGGGGCCATAATGAAAAACTGTTTTTT. Combining the CDR3 with reference TRBV9 and TRBJ1-4 gives the whole variable domain DSGVTQTPKHLITATGQRVTLRCSPRSGDLSVYWYQQSLDQGLQFLIQYYNGEERAKGNILERFSAQQFPDLHSELNLSSLELGDSALYFCASSVDRGHNEKLFFGSGTQLSVL.

The chain has TRBV4-2 and TRBJ2-3; D may be TRBD2 (7 bases). This CDR3 is 18 amino acids long. V lost 0 bases, J lost 3 bases, and 19 bases lay in between. Germline V lookup: CDR1 LGHNA, CDR2 YNFKEQ. The CDR3 is CASSQDSRGGGGTDTQYF. The DNA for the CDR3 is TGTGCCAGCAGCCAAGACTCTCGGGGAGGGGGAGGAACAGATACGCAGTATTTT.

The V and J genes are TRBV4-3 and TRBJ1-1, with D possibly TRBD1 on 6 matching bases. Germline assignment: CDR1 LGHNA and CDR2 YSLEER. Trimming took off 1 base at V and 10 bases at J, with 22 bases between the two ends. The CDR3 is 16 amino acids. Here the CDR3 reads CASSQADAGYQGRAFF. The CDR3 DNA is TGCGCCAGCAGCCAAGCCGATGCGGGCTACCAGGGGCGAGCTTTCTTT.

The CDR3 bases are TGTGCCAGCAGCTTAAGCACCGGCGGCTCCTATAATTCACCCCTCCACTTT. Translated, it gives CASSLSTGGSYNSPLHF. The chain employs TRBV7-9 and TRBJ1-6; D call uncertain. Germline V gene data show CDR1 as SEHNR and CDR2 as FQNEAQ (reference sequence). V shed 2 bases and J shed 0 bases, with 11 bases lying between them. The CDR3 totals 17 residues.

The V gene is TRBV18, the J gene TRBJ2-1, with a weak D call TRBD2 (6 bases). This CDR3 region has 16 residues. V was pared by 2 bases and J by 0 bases, with 11 bases between. Germline assignment: CDR1 KGHSH and CDR2 LQKENI. The CDR3 loop reads CASSPTTGSSYNEQFF. In DNA, the CDR3 is TGTGCCAGCTCACCAACAACCGGGAGCTCCTACAATGAGCAGTTCTTC.

DNA of the CDR3: TGTGCCAGCAGCTACCGGGACAGGGGAGGAAACACCATATATTTT. Translation: CASSYRDRGGNTIYF. V and J are TRBV7-2 and TRBJ1-3, with TRBD1 matching over 10 bases. This CDR3 is 15 amino acids long. CDR1 SGHTA and CDR2 FQGNSA come from the germline V gene. Losses at the gene ends were 4 bases for V and 4 bases for J; bases not matched to a gene: 4.

The chain has TRBV4-1 and TRBJ2-3, with TRBD2 matching 8 bases. The CDR3 extends over 13 amino acids. V dropped 6 bases and J dropped 8; count of bases not matched to a gene: 7. Per the germline V gene, CDR1 is MGHRA and CDR2 is YSYEKL. CDR3 amino acids: CASSPVAGTTQYF. DNA of the CDR3: TGCGCCAGCAGTCCTGTAGCGGGAACTACGCAGTATTTT.

This clone has a handful of counts. This chain uses TRBV28 with TRBJ2-7, with TRBD1 matching 8 bases. Trimming took 6 bases from V and 3 from J; bases not matched to a gene: 4. The germline V gene has CDR1 MDHEN and CDR2 SYDVKM. The CDR3 runs 13 residues. The CDR3 DNA reads as TGTGCCAGCAGACGGGGACAGGACTACGAGCAGTACTTC. This codes for CASRRGQDYEQYF.

The rearrangement uses TRBV4-1 and TRBJ2-5; D gene unclear. Germline V CDR1 and CDR2: MGHRA, YSYEKL. This CDR3 comprises 15 residues. V was clipped by 0 bases and J by 1 base, with 9 bases between them. CDR3 region: CASSQDMTAQETQYF. The DNA for the CDR3 is TGCGCCAGCAGCCAAGATATGACTGCCCAAGAGACCCAGTACTTC.